Presented here are 28 T cell receptor beta chains from one specimen sequenced in a study of sequential checkpoint blockade in melanoma. Treatment noted: randomized to nivolumab then ipilimumab (arm A) or the reverse (arm B). The method was immunoSEQ multiplex PCR; TCRdb's version includes in-frame clones alone and lacks a portion of them. The profile covers approximately 26,000 clones, with roughly 80% appearing a single time and 22% taken by the ten largest. Sequenced material: CD8+ T cells sorted from blood (inferred from file names), taken from a patient given nivolumab and ipilimumab in sequence. The receptors stem from a human donor with melanoma.

The chain recombines TRBV27 with TRBJ2-7; TRBD1 matches at 9 bases. The germline gives CDR1 MNHEY, CDR2 SMNVEV (reference sequence). V lost 5 bases and J lost 6; bases outside the gene matches: 8. The CDR3 has 14 amino acids. This CDR3 is CASSPGTGFLEQYF. The CDR3 DNA reads TGTGCCAGCAGTCCCGGGACAGGGTTTCTCGAGCAGTACTTC.

This clone turned up a few times. The chain uses TRBV4-3 and TRBJ2-7; D ambiguous. Trimming stripped 3 bases from V and 5 bases from J, with 26 bases between. This CDR3 is built from 18 residues. CDR1 and CDR2 from the germline V gene are LGHNA and YSLEER. CDR3: CASSHNGVNRIPDHEQYF. The CDR3 DNA reads TGCGCCAGCAGCCACAACGGAGTGAACCGAATCCCCGATCACGAGCAGTACTTC.

The V and J genes are TRBV27 and TRBJ2-5; 9 positions agree with TRBD1. Trimming removed 5 bases from V and 4 bases from J; junction bases left unmatched: 11. CDR3 length: 16 amino acids. Germline V CDR1 and CDR2: MNHEY, SMNVEV (reference sequence). Here the CDR3 reads CASSTLSTGGGETQYF. The CDR3 DNA reads TGTGCCAGCAGTACCCTTTCGACAGGGGGAGGAGAGACCCAGTACTTC.

The rearrangement links TRBV9 to TRBJ2-5; D ambiguous. Germline CDR1 and CDR2: SGDLS and YYNGEE. CDR3 size: 15 residues. Trimming cost V 0 bases and J 1 base, with 10 bases left between them. The CDR3 nucleotides read TGTGCCAGCAGCGTAGGTAACTCGCTCCAAGAGACCCAGTACTTC. Translation: CASSVGNSLQETQYF.

This clone came up once. V usage is TRBV28 and J usage is TRBJ1-5; no definite D call. The CDR3 has 15 amino acids. The V and J ends lost 6 bases and 0 bases respectively, with 12 bases between them. CDR1 is MDHEN and CDR2 is SYDVKM in the germline V gene. CDR3 region: CASSTRRYSNQPQHF. The CDR3, as DNA: TGTGCCAGCAGCACTAGGAGGTATAGCAATCAGCCCCAGCATTTT.

The rearrangement uses TRBV7-3 and TRBJ2-7, with 10 bases matching TRBD2. J gave up 3 bases and V 5 bases, and 4 bases lay outside the gene matches. This CDR3 is 14 amino acids long. Germline assignment: CDR1 SGHTA and CDR2 FQGTGA. This CDR3 reads CASSQAGGDYEQYF. In DNA, the CDR3 is TGTGCCAGCAGCCAAGCGGGGGGGGACTACGAGCAGTACTTC. Filled out from reference TRBV7-3 and TRBJ2-7, the complete variable domain reads GAGVSQTPSNKVTEKGKYVELRCDPISGHTALYWYRQSLGQGPEFLIYFQGTGAADDSGLPNDRFFAVRPEGSVSTLKIQRTERGDSAVYLCASSQAGGDYEQYFGPGTRLTVT.

The V call is TRBV7-9, the J call TRBJ1-4, with a tentative D call TRBD1 (5 bases). V was cut by 5 bases and J by 10 bases, with 23 bases left in between. Germline CDR1 reads SEHNR; CDR2 reads FQNEAQ (reference sequence). The CDR3 totals 16 residues. The CDR3 DNA follows: TGTGCCAGCAGCCACCCCGGGGGTAGGGATGGAGGAAAACTGTTTTTT. The encoded protein is CASSHPGGRDGGKLFF.

The chain links TRBV4-3 to TRBJ1-1; tentative D call: TRBD1 (5 bases). V lost 1 base to trimming and J lost 8 bases, with 5 bases between them. The CDR3 runs to 11 residues. From germline, CDR1 is LGHNA and CDR2 YSLEER. CDR3 amino acids: CASSQGTEAFF. The CDR3 DNA sequence: TGCGCCAGCAGCCAAGGGACAGAAGCTTTCTTT.

The J gene is TRBJ2-1, the V gene TRBV7-8; D may be TRBD1 (6 bases). The germline CDR1 and CDR2 sequences are SGHVS and FQNEAQ. CDR3 size: 15 residues. Trimming pared 5 bases from V and 9 bases from J, leaving 20 bases between. For the CDR3, the DNA is TGTGCCAGCAGCCGGCGGACAGTTGACTTAATTGAGCAGTTCTTC. It is translated as CASSRRTVDLIEQFF.

The genes are TRBV6-5 and TRBJ1-2; D is perhaps TRBD1 (5 bases). In germline, CDR1 is MNHEY, CDR2 SVGAGI. V lost 1 base and J 5 bases, leaving 17 bases between the germline ends. CDR3 length: 16 residues. CDR3 sequence reads: CASSYFAGGVDYGYTF. The DNA for the CDR3 is TGTGCCAGCAGTTACTTCGCGGGAGGGGTCGATTATGGCTACACCTTC.

The J gene is TRBJ2-1, the V gene TRBV6-6; 9 positions agree with TRBD2. The germline gives CDR1 MNHNY, CDR2 SVGAGI (reference sequence). V was pared by 8 bases and J by 7 bases, with 3 bases of the junction left unmatched. This CDR3 is built from 12 residues. This CDR3 is CASGLAGNEQFF. Here the CDR3 DNA reads TGTGCCAGCGGGCTAGCGGGAAATGAGCAGTTCTTC.

The V gene is TRBV29-1, the J gene TRBJ2-1, with D possibly matching TRBD1 (5 bases). Germline CDR1 reads SQVTM; CDR2 reads ANQGSEA. The CDR3 has 14 residues. Trimming shortened V by 0 bases and J by 8 bases, and 14 bases separated the two germline ends. The CDR3 DNA reads TGCAGCGTTGAAGAGGGGCGCCGCCGAGATGAGCAGTTCTTC. It codes for CSVEEGRRRDEQFF.

This clone was observed once. CDR3 nucleotide sequence: TGTGCCAGCAGTGAAGGGACAGGGTTGTACGAGCAGTACTTC. Its protein product is CASSEGTGLYEQYF. The chain has TRBV6-1 and TRBJ2-7; 8 bases agree with TRBD1. The CDR3 is made up of 14 amino acids. V shed 1 base, J shed 4 bases, and the junction held 3 bases outside the gene matches. CDR1 is MNHNS and CDR2 is SASEGT in the germline V gene.

This chain connects TRBV9 to TRBJ2-7, with D possibly matching TRBD1 (6 bases). Trimming removed 3 bases at V and 6 bases at J, with 19 bases between. CDR3 length: 15 residues. Germline V gene sequence: CDR1 SGDLS, CDR2 YYNGEE. The CDR3 nucleotides read TGTGCCAGCAGCGGCACGGACAGCAGTTTAAGCGAGCAGTACTTC. This gives the protein CASSGTDSSLSEQYF.

V gene TRBV7-8 combines with J gene TRBJ1-1; D remains ambiguous. Germline CDR1 SGHVS, CDR2 FQNEAQ. The ends were cut back, 3 bases at V and 3 bases at J, with 8 bases in the middle. The CDR3 has 13 residues. Here the CDR3 reads CASSFPPDTEAFF. In DNA form, the CDR3 reads TGTGCCAGCAGCTTCCCCCCCGACACTGAAGCTTTCTTT. The complete variable domain, with remaining parts taken from reference TRBV7-8 and TRBJ1-1, reads GAGVSQSPRYKVAKRGQDVALRCDPISGHVSLFWYQQALGQGPEFLTYFQNEAQLDKSGLPSDRFFAERPEGSVSTLKIQRTQQEDSAVYLCASSFPPDTEAFFGQGTRLTVV.

This rearrangement joins TRBV2 to TRBJ1-3, with 9 bases that match TRBD1. CDR3 length equals 14 residues. The ends lost 6 bases at V and 3 bases at J; junction bases unmatched: 3. Germline V gene data show CDR1 as SNHLY and CDR2 as FYNNEI. CDR3 protein: CASRDRGFGNTIYF. CDR3 sequence (DNA): TGTGCCAGCAGGGACAGGGGCTTTGGAAACACCATATATTTT.

The V gene is TRBV7-9, the J gene TRBJ1-1; TRBD1 is a possible D gene (5 bases). V was pared by 10 bases and J by 11 bases, with 14 bases between. This CDR3 comprises 10 residues. Germline V gives CDR1 SEHNR, CDR2 FQNEAQ (reference sequence). The CDR3 region is CATSGDKAFF. The CDR3 DNA reads as TGTGCCACTTCGGGGGATAAGGCTTTCTTT.

V and J are TRBV2 and TRBJ2-7; D perhaps matches TRBD2 (5 bases). The CDR3 covers 11 residues. With 7 bases removed from V and 3 bases from J, the gap between germline ends came to 7 bases. Germline CDR1 reads SNHLY; CDR2 reads FYNNEI. The CDR3 sequence: CASTRGYEQYF. CDR3 bases: TGTGCCAGCACCCGGGGCTACGAGCAGTACTTC.

The V call is TRBV19, the J call TRBJ2-7, with 9 bases that match TRBD1. CDR3 length equals 14 residues. Per the germline V gene, CDR1 is LNHDA and CDR2 is SQIVND (reference sequence). Trimming at V came to 9 bases and at J to 5 bases, leaving 11 bases not matched to a gene. CDR3 in DNA: TGTGCCAGCACACCGGGACAGGGCACCCACGAGCAGTACTTC. Residues: CASTPGQGTHEQYF.

The rearrangement joins TRBV6-4 to TRBJ2-1; TRBD2 matches at 10 bases. This CDR3 has 14 amino acids. The germline CDR1 and CDR2 sequences are MRHNA and SNTAGT. V trimming: 5 bases; J trimming: 15 bases; junction bases outside the gene matches: 13. The CDR3 DNA reads TGTGCCAGCAGTATTGGAGTAGCGGGGGGCGAGGTGTTCTTC. Amino acids: CASSIGVAGGEVFF.

The chain employs TRBV7-6 and TRBJ2-3, with 12 bases aligning to TRBD2. The V and J ends lost 3 bases and 5 bases, in that order; junction bases with no gene match: 9. Germline V CDR1 and CDR2: SGHVS, FNYEAQ. The CDR3 contains 17 residues. As DNA, the CDR3 is TGTGCCAGCAGCTTTAGGGCTAGCGGGGGGGCCGGAGATACGCAGTATTTT. Translated: CASSFRASGGAGDTQYF.

The CDR3 here is CASTRGGGTEAFF. DNA of the CDR3: TGTGCCAGCACCCGAGGGGGGGGGACTGAAGCTTTCTTT. The V call is TRBV27, the J call TRBJ1-1; D is perhaps TRBD1 (6 bases). V was cut by 7 bases and J by 5 bases, with 14 bases left in between. The length of the CDR3 is 13 residues. The germline V gene encodes CDR1 MNHEY and CDR2 SMNVEV (reference sequence).

This clone was seen more than once but under ten times. The V gene is TRBV4-1, the J gene TRBJ2-3; D may be TRBD1 (6 bases). The CDR3 totals 16 residues. The germline gives CDR1 MGHRA, CDR2 YSYEKL. The V and J ends lost 4 bases and 3 bases respectively, with 17 bases between them. CDR3 nucleotide sequence: TGCGCCAGCAGCCCAACCGGGACATATGGGACAGATACGCAGTATTTT. As protein: CASSPTGTYGTDTQYF.

The chain carries TRBV19 and TRBJ1-1, with unresolved D. The CDR3 has 13 residues. V was cut by 7 bases and J by 1 base, with 10 bases left in between. In germline, CDR1 is LNHDA, CDR2 SQIVND (reference sequence). CDR3 protein: CASMASPNTEAFF. In DNA form, the CDR3 reads TGTGCCAGTATGGCCAGTCCGAACACTGAAGCTTTCTTT.

In this sample, this clone is medium-sized. This chain joins TRBV5-4 and TRBJ1-4; D is uncertain. The CDR3 contains 13 residues. Between the trimmed V and J ends, which lost 4 bases and 6 bases, there was a span of 10 bases. Germline CDR1 SGHNT, CDR2 YYREEE (reference sequence). CDR3 bases: TGTGCCAGCAGCGGTGGGCCGGATGAAAAACTGTTTTTT. Its protein product is CASSGGPDEKLFF. Full variable domain (missing parts from reference TRBV5-4 and TRBJ1-4): ETGVTQSPTHLIKTRGQQVTLRCSSQSGHNTVSWYQQALGQGPQFIFQYYREEENGRGNFPPRFSGLQFPNYSSELNVNALELDDSALYLCASSGGPDEKLFFGSGTQLSVL.

The rearrangement links TRBV5-1 to TRBJ2-3, with D possibly being TRBD2 (6 bases). Trimming took off 0 bases at V and 5 bases at J, with 16 bases between the two ends. Germline CDR1 and CDR2: SGHRS and YFSETQ. The CDR3 is 16 amino acids. CDR3 loop: CASSLAPEGPRDTQYF. The CDR3 nucleotides read TGCGCCAGCAGCTTGGCCCCGGAGGGACCGAGAGATACGCAGTATTTT.

This clone appeared a few times. J is TRBJ1-4 and V is TRBV13; TRBD1 matches at 9 bases. CDR1 is PRHDT and CDR2 is FYEKMQ in the germline V gene (reference sequence). V trimming: 2 bases; J trimming: 5 bases; junction bases outside the gene matches: 3. CDR3 size: 15 residues. Written as DNA, the CDR3 is TGTGCCAGCAGCTTACGACAGGGGGGGAATGAAAAACTGTTTTTT. This translates into CASSLRQGGNEKLFF.

This clone was observed a handful of times. This sequence joins TRBV29-1 and TRBJ1-2; weak D call: TRBD1 (6 bases). CDR3 length equals 16 residues. The germline CDR1 and CDR2 sequences are SQVTM and ANQGSEA. Deletions cut 6 bases from V and 6 bases from J, with 26 bases between. As DNA, the CDR3 is TGCAGCGTCGCGGGGGGGCTTGGTCCGGGAGAGGATGGCTACACCTTC. Amino acids: CSVAGGLGPGEDGYTF.